One sample yielded the 16 T cell receptor beta chains listed below, sequenced in a study of T cells in Graves' hyperthyroidism and ophthalmopathy. It was RNA transcripts that yielded the amplified TCR beta CDR3 regions. With the HTBI primer set, the TCR CDR3 went through a first round of RT-PCR. TCRdb itself ran the multiplex PCR reads through MiXCR, one entry per CDR3 protein. The sample has approximately 400,000 distinct CDR3 sequences; approximately 25% are singletons. Sequencing was performed on blood. The receptors were sampled from a man in his forties or fifties with Graves' hyperthyroidism.

The V call is TRBV20-1, the J call TRBJ2-7; 10 bases are shared with TRBD1. Germline V CDR1 and CDR2: DFQATT, SNEGSKA (reference sequence). The CDR3 loop spans 14 amino acids. The ends lost 3 bases at V and 2 bases at J; junction bases unmatched: 4. In DNA form, the CDR3 reads TGCAGTGCTAGGACCGGGACAGGGGCCTACGAGCAGTACTTC. Encoded protein: CSARTGTGAYEQYF.

This rearrangement joins TRBV12-5 to TRBJ2-3; the D is unclear. The CDR3 runs 12 residues. Between the trimmed V and J ends, which lost 2 bases and 4 bases, there was a span of 4 bases. CDR1 is LGHNT and CDR2 is FRNRAP in the germline V gene. CDR3 DNA: TGTGCTAGTGGTTTGATGGCAGATACGCAGTATTTT. Encoded protein: CASGLMADTQYF.

On this clonotype itself: One end of the junction varies from germline; a read error may be responsible. The chain joins TRBV11-2 to TRBJ1-5; maybe TRBD1 (5 bases). The CDR3 covers 14 residues. From germline, CDR1 is SGHAT and CDR2 FQNNGV. CDR3 amino acids: CANSPDSSNQPQHF. The DNA for the CDR3 is TGTGCCAACAGCCCAGACAGTAGCAATCAGCCCCAGCATTTT.

This clonotype was seen a handful of times. The chain employs TRBV12-3 or TRBV12-4 and TRBJ2-1; no reliable D call. V shed 6 bases and J shed 4 bases, with 10 bases lying between them. CDR3 length: 13 amino acids. CDR3 amino acids: CASSGETYNEQFF. The CDR3 coding sequence is TGTGCCAGCAGCGGAGAGACTTACAATGAGCAGTTCTTC.

A few counts support this clonotype. The chain employs TRBV19 and TRBJ1-3, with D uncertain. The CDR3 extends over 16 amino acids. V lost 4 bases and J 0 bases, leaving 13 bases between the germline ends. From germline, CDR1 is LNHDA and CDR2 SQIVND (reference sequence). The CDR3 reads CASSTPGRTSGNTIYF. DNA for the CDR3: TGTGCCAGTAGTACCCCCGGCAGGACCTCTGGAAACACCATATATTTT.

This clonotype was observed many times. This chain joins TRBV11-1 and TRBJ2-7; 11 nucleotides match TRBD2. The germline CDR1 and CDR2 sequences are SGHAT and FQDESV (reference sequence). This CDR3 is 16 amino acids long. Germline trimming cut 6 bases from V and 6 bases from J; bases unmatched to any gene: 13. CDR3 sequence reads: CASSPTSGRALLEQYF. In DNA, the CDR3 is TGTGCCAGCAGTCCAACTAGCGGGAGAGCCCTCCTCGAGCAGTACTTC.

The sample holds many counts of this clonotype. The chain employs TRBV28 and TRBJ2-1; D unresolved. The V and J ends lost 6 bases and 7 bases respectively, with 4 bases between them. The germline gives CDR1 MDHEN, CDR2 SYDVKM. This CDR3 has 10 residues. The CDR3 bases are TGTGCCAGCAGGGCGAATGAGCAGTTCTTC. This codes for CASRANEQFF.

Concerning this clonotype itself: Since a much larger clone is just one base distant, this may be a read error. CDR3 region: CASGAVGNEQFF. The CDR3 bases are TGTGCCAGCGGCGCCGTTGGGAATGAGCAGTTCTTC. The genes are TRBV7-9 and TRBJ2-1; unclear D gene. The CDR3 is 12 amino acids. V was clipped by 8 bases and J by 7 bases, with 12 bases between them. CDR1 SEHNR and CDR2 FQNEAQ come from the germline V gene (reference sequence).

This chain joins TRBV10-3 and TRBJ1-5, with unresolved D. CDR3 size: 13 residues. Germline values: CDR1 ENHRY, CDR2 SYGVKD. The ends were cut back, 2 bases at V and 6 bases at J, with 8 bases in the middle. The CDR3 DNA reads as TGTGCCATCAGTGAGCCCGGGCTTCAGCCCCAGCATTTT. It codes for CAISEPGLQPQHF.

This clonotype was seen a few times. The chain recombines TRBV2 with TRBJ2-5; 12 nucleotides align to TRBD2. This CDR3 spans 16 amino acids. Unmatched junction bases numbered 5, after V lost 5 bases and J lost 1 base. Germline-derived CDR1 and CDR2 are SNHLY and FYNNEI. CDR3 residues: CASSLASGRAQETQYF. The CDR3 DNA reads as TGTGCCAGCAGTCTTGCTAGCGGGAGGGCCCAAGAGACCCAGTACTTC.

This clonotype was seen a few times. V usage is TRBV5-1 and J usage is TRBJ2-7, with 8 bases fitting TRBD1. The CDR3 totals 13 residues. Trimming removed 5 bases from V and 5 bases from J; junction bases left unmatched: 6. The germline gives CDR1 SGHRS, CDR2 YFSETQ. The CDR3 bases are TGCGCCAGCAGTTGGGACAGGACCAACGAGCAGTACTTC. This codes for CASSWDRTNEQYF. The full variable domain, with the rest looked up from reference TRBV5-1 and TRBJ2-7, is KAGVTQTPRYLIKTRGQQVTLSCSPISGHRSVSWYQQTPGQGLQFLFEYFSETQRNKGNFPGRFSGRQFSNSRSEMNVSTLELGDSALYLCASSWDRTNEQYFGPGTRLTVT.

The chain links TRBV6-1 to TRBJ2-7; 8 positions match TRBD1. CDR3 length: 15 amino acids. Germline CDR1 reads MNHNS; CDR2 reads SASEGT. Germline trimming cut 6 bases from V and 5 bases from J; bases unmatched to any gene: 12. CDR3 amino acids: CASRRTGTGGHEQYF. The CDR3 DNA follows: TGTGCCAGCAGAAGAACCGGGACAGGTGGTCACGAGCAGTACTTC.

The rearrangement links TRBV6-2 or TRBV6-3 to TRBJ2-3; no clear D gene. Trimming pared 7 bases from V and 2 bases from J, leaving 7 bases between. The CDR3 spans 12 residues. Per the germline V gene, CDR1 is MNHEY and CDR2 is SVGEGT. The CDR3: CASKSITDTQYF. CDR3 bases: TGTGCCAGCAAGTCGATCACAGATACGCAGTATTTT.

This clonotype has more than one count but fewer than ten. The chain carries TRBV29-1 and TRBJ1-1; D is uncertain. Germline V lookup: CDR1 SQVTM, CDR2 ANQGSEA. This CDR3 is built from 13 residues. Trimming left V 4 bases short and J 5 bases short, with 14 bases between. The CDR3 protein is CSVVRVGGTEAFF. CDR3 bases: TGCAGCGTTGTTAGGGTAGGAGGGACTGAAGCTTTCTTT.

In the case of this clonotype: The germline gene is not matched at one end of the junction; a read error may be the cause. The rearrangement joins TRBV7-3 to TRBJ2-1; 10 bases are shared with TRBD2. Germline V gene sequence: CDR1 SGHTA, CDR2 FQGTGA. The CDR3 totals 16 residues. The CDR3 nucleotides read TGTGCCAGCAGCTTCTCTAGCGGGAGCTCTTACAATGGGCAGTTCTTC. Its translation is CASSFSSGSSYNGQFF. Full variable domain (remainder filled in from reference TRBV7-3 and TRBJ2-1): GAGVSQTPSNKVTEKGKYVELRCDPISGHTALYWYRQSLGQGPEFLIYFQGTGAADDSGLPNDRFFAVRPEGSVSTLKIQRTERGDSAVYLCASSFSSGSSYNGQFFGPGTRLTVL.

The V and J genes are TRBV19 and TRBJ2-1; TRBD2 might be the D (5 bases). The germline gives CDR1 LNHDA, CDR2 SQIVND (reference sequence). This CDR3 is 13 amino acids long. V was shortened by 3 bases and J by 7 bases, with 10 bases between the two germline ends. This CDR3 is CASSMSRGNEQFF. CDR3 DNA sequence: TGTGCCAGTAGTATGTCACGGGGAAATGAGCAGTTCTTC.